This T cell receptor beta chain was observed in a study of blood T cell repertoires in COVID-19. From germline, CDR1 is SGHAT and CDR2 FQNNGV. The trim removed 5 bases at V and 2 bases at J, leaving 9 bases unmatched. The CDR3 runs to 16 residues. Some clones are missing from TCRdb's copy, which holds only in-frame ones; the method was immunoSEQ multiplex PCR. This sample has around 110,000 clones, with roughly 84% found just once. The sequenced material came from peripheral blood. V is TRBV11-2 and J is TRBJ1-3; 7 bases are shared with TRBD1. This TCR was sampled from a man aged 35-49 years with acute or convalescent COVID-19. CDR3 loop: CASSPGQRTPGNTIYF. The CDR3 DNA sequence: TGTGCCAGCAGCCCGGGACAGCGCACCCCTGGAAACACCATATATTTT.